This TCR beta chain was sequenced for a study of cytomegalovirus exposure and HLA in healthy donors. Study-level results: One later analysis reportedly identified an Asian-associated ancestry cluster that showed fewer N-insertions than the approximately 710-donor mean. Analysis was carried out at a later point, and it linked a missense DCLRE1C variant to TCR beta V- and J-gene trimming.

Donors counted as nominally healthy when sampled, yet unrecorded immune exposures were likely. About this clone: Its cognate antigen is unknown.

V gave up 5 bases and J gave up 5 bases; unmatched junction bases: 9. This CDR3 has 16 amino acids. The germline V gene has CDR1 SGHNT and CDR2 YYREEE (reference sequence). The study ran its PCR with 60 Vbeta and 13 Jbeta primers. In the source study's methods: It was a later analysis that counted tens of millions of unique TCR beta chains, of which 8.5 million to 12 million were shared. Libraries were prepared by immunoSEQ multiplex PCR; TCRdb keeps only in-frame clonotypes and omits some of them. V, J and clone size are those of that table, while D and trimming were read from the DNA. Of 150,000 to 200,000 clones in the sample, more than 60% are singletons; the top ten hold roughly 10%.

This TCR was sampled from a man aged 30 to 39 in good health and CMV-seropositive. Sequenced material: PBMCs. The chain combines TRBV5-4 with TRBJ2-2, with 10 bases identical to TRBD1. CDR3 sequence: CASSPDRGRITGELFF. The DNA for the CDR3 is TGTGCCAGCAGTCCAGACAGGGGGCGCATAACCGGGGAGCTGTTTTTT. Complete variable domain (other parts from reference TRBV5-4 and TRBJ2-2): ETGVTQSPTHLIKTRGQQVTLRCSSQSGHNTVSWYQQALGQGPQFIFQYYREEENGRGNFPPRFSGLQFPNYSSELNVNALELDDSALYLCASSPDRGRITGELFFGEGSRLTVL.